This T cell receptor beta chain was profiled in a study of human T cells and chemical hapten exposure. Looking at the study overall: The upper back received 0.01% DPC by patch testing, with results read at 6 days. Alopecia areata, totalis or universalis affected patients, mainly female.

This clonotype was seen a few times. Its antigen is not known. Study results and caveats: In comparison with controls, expanded TCRs gave rise to a significantly larger number of large CDR3 similarity clusters.

TCRdb re-called the RACE reads with MiXCR, one entry per CDR3 protein. The sample carries around 250,000 distinct CDR3 sequences, about 8.1% recorded once. Time point specified: pre-sensitization, week 0. Treatment meaning: therapeutic diphenylcyclopropenone sensitization with weekly scalp DPC. Germline trimming cut 3 bases from V and 4 bases from J; bases unmatched to any gene: 4. The CDR3 consists of 15 residues. Germline V gene data show CDR1 as SGHVS and CDR2 as FNYEAQ. This chain uses TRBV7-6 with TRBJ2-5; 11 nucleotides match TRBD2. This TCR came from a woman aged 40 to 55 with alopecia areata. Some clones in this sample may be carry-over from other donors' samples. The sample here was whole blood, taken in connection with sensitization to the hapten diphenylcyclopropenone (DPC). For the CDR3, the DNA is TGTGCCAGCAGCTTTACTAGCGGGAGTGCAGAGACCCAGTACTTC. Translating gives CASSFTSGSAETQYF. The full variable domain, with the rest looked up from reference TRBV7-6 and TRBJ2-5, is GAGVSQSPRYKVTKRGQDVALRCDPISGHVSLYWYRQALGQGPEFLTYFNYEAQQDKSGLPNDRFSAERPEGSISTLTIQRTEQRDSAMYRCASSFTSGSAETQYFGPGTRLLVL.